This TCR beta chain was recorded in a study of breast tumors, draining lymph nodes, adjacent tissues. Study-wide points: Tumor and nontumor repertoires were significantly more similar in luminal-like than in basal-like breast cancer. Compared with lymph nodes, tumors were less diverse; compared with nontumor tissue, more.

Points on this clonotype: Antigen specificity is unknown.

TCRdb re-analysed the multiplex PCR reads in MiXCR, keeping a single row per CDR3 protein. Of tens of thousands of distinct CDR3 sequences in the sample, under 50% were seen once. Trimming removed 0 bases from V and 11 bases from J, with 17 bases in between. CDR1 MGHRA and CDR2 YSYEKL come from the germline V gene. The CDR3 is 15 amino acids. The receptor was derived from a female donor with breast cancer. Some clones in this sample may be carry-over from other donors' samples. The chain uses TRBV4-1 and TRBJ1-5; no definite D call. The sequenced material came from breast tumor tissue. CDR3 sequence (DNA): TGCGCCAGCAGCCAAGAGGGTTCGGGGAAAGAGACCCAGCATTTT. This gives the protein CASSQEGSGKETQHF.